This TCR beta chain was sequenced in a study of blood T cell repertoires in COVID-19. Profiled with immunoSEQ multiplex PCR; TCRdb holds only in-frame clones, not every one. The table lists roughly 130,000 clones, about 80% of them singletons. Trimming took off 3 bases at V and 0 bases at J, with 8 bases between the two ends. The CDR3 loop spans 13 amino acids. In germline, CDR1 is DFQATT, CDR2 SNEGSKA (reference sequence). The chain links TRBV20-1 to TRBJ1-1; D not resolved. Sequenced: peripheral blood. This receptor was obtained from a man aged 50 or older with acute or convalescent COVID-19. The CDR3 loop is CSASNGLNTEAFF. The CDR3 DNA follows: TGCAGTGCTAGTAATGGGCTGAACACTGAAGCTTTCTTT.